The following is a T cell receptor (beta chain) sequence with its context. This sample is part of a study of blood T cell repertoires in COVID-19. This CDR3 has 13 amino acids. V lost 5 bases and J lost 5, with 9 bases in between. CDR1 is SGHNT and CDR2 is YENEEA in the germline V gene. The assay was immunoSEQ multiplex PCR, and TCRdb's table has in-frame clones only and misses some. The profile covers under 110,000 clones, with over 80% appearing a single time and 17% taken by the ten largest. V usage is TRBV11-3 and J usage is TRBJ2-2; no clear D. The clonotype originates from a man over 45 with acute or convalescent COVID-19. Material for sequencing was peripheral blood. CDR3 in amino acids: CASSHSLTGELFF. The CDR3, as DNA: TGTGCCAGCAGCCATAGCTTAACCGGGGAGCTGTTTTTT. The full variable domain, its missing parts supplied by reference TRBV11-3 and TRBJ2-2, is EAGVVQSPRYKIIEKKQPVAFWCNPISGHNTLYWYLQNLGQGPELLIRYENEEAVDDSQLPKDRFSAERLKGVDSTLKIQPAELGDSAVYLCASSHSLTGELFFGEGSRLTVL.